Listed here are 16 T cell receptor beta chains from one sample, sequenced in a study of blood T cell repertoires in COVID-19 (dated by TCRdb to the early 2020s). The library came from the immunoSEQ multiplex PCR assay. TCRdb took over this immuneACCESS table, retaining in-frame rearrangements with V and J assigned. Such tables are incomplete; in checked studies, under half of the missing clones stem from an unresolved V gene, and the remainder is unexplained. This sample comprises about 58,000 clones, 85% to 90% of them detected only once. Clones ranked in the top ten supply about 12% of the sample. Sequencing input: peripheral blood. All receptors derive from a man aged 55 to 70 with active COVID-19.

The chain couples TRBV2 to TRBJ1-4; a weak D match, TRBD1 (6 bases). CDR3 length: 14 amino acids. The germline gives CDR1 SNHLY, CDR2 FYNNEI. Trimming removed 5 bases at V and 8 bases at J, with 15 bases between. The DNA of the CDR3 is TGTGCCAGCAGTTTAGAGGGGGTTGGGGAAAAACTGTTTTTT. Translating gives CASSLEGVGEKLFF.

The chain uses TRBV9 and TRBJ2-5, with D perhaps TRBD2 (5 bases). CDR3 length equals 14 residues. CDR1 SGDLS and CDR2 YYNGEE come from the germline V gene. Trimming pared 0 bases from V and 5 bases from J, leaving 11 bases between. In DNA, the CDR3 is TGTGCCAGCAGCGTAGTCCCCCGAGGGGAGACCCAGTACTTC. Translation: CASSVVPRGETQYF. Complete variable domain (other parts from reference TRBV9 and TRBJ2-5): DSGVTQTPKHLITATGQRVTLRCSPRSGDLSVYWYQQSLDQGLQFLIQYYNGEERAKGNILERFSAQQFPDLHSELNLSSLELGDSALYFCASSVVPRGETQYFGPGTRLLVL.

The chain combines TRBV5-1 with TRBJ2-3; D perhaps matches TRBD1 (5 bases). Trimming cost V 3 bases and J 4 bases, with 12 bases left between them. Per the germline V gene, CDR1 is SGHRS and CDR2 is YFSETQ. This CDR3 is 14 amino acids long. The DNA of the CDR3 is TGCGCCAGCAGCTGGAAGGGGTTGGCAGATACGCAGTATTTT. This sequence encodes CASSWKGLADTQYF.

The chain uses TRBV9 and TRBJ2-2; D not resolved. Trimming cost V 0 bases and J 4 bases, with 7 bases left between them. The CDR3 runs to 14 residues. CDR1 and CDR2 (germline): SGDLS, YYNGEE. Written as DNA, the CDR3 is TGTGCCAGCAGCGTAGACAGAACCACCGGGGAGCTGTTTTTT. The encoded protein is CASSVDRTTGELFF. Complete variable domain (other parts from reference TRBV9 and TRBJ2-2): DSGVTQTPKHLITATGQRVTLRCSPRSGDLSVYWYQQSLDQGLQFLIQYYNGEERAKGNILERFSAQQFPDLHSELNLSSLELGDSALYFCASSVDRTTGELFFGEGSRLTVL.

The chain couples TRBV23-1 to TRBJ2-6; 8 positions match TRBD1. TRBV23-1 is an open reading frame, and its role is uncertain. The CDR3 spans 15 residues. With 8 bases clipped from V and 3 bases from J, the junction kept 6 bases outside the gene matches. The CDR3 sequence: CASPPTGVGANVLTF. CDR3 nucleotide sequence: TGCGCCAGCCCCCCGACAGGGGTTGGGGCCAACGTCCTGACTTTC.

The chain recombines TRBV6-5 with TRBJ1-5; 7 bases agree with TRBD1. Germline V CDR1 and CDR2: MNHEY, SVGAGI. The length of the CDR3 is 14 residues. The V segment lost 6 bases and the J segment 3 bases; nucleotides outside the gene matches: 5. CDR3: CASRSTGVNQPQHF. The CDR3, as DNA: TGTGCCAGCAGGTCCACAGGGGTCAATCAGCCCCAGCATTTT.

The V call is TRBV29-1, the J call TRBJ1-1, with unresolved D. Germline V gene sequence: CDR1 SQVTM, CDR2 ANQGSEA. This CDR3 contains 12 residues. V was pared by 4 bases and J by 5 bases, with 11 bases between. CDR3 region: CSVVLGRTEAFF. Written as DNA, the CDR3 is TGCAGCGTTGTTTTGGGCAGAACTGAAGCTTTCTTT.

This chain links TRBV18 with TRBJ1-1, with a possible D match to TRBD1 (6 bases). The CDR3 extends over 13 amino acids. V was trimmed by 5 bases and J by 0 bases, leaving 7 bases between them. CDR1 KGHSH and CDR2 LQKENI come from the germline V gene. CDR3 loop: CASSGQLNTEAFF. DNA of the CDR3: TGTGCCAGCTCAGGACAGCTGAACACTGAAGCTTTCTTT.

The genes are TRBV6-5 and TRBJ1-6; 7 bases map to TRBD1. In germline, CDR1 is MNHEY, CDR2 SVGAGI. J gave up 7 bases and V 4 bases, and 4 bases lay outside the gene matches. The CDR3 loop spans 14 amino acids. The CDR3 here is CASSWDSPNSPLHF. CDR3 in DNA: TGTGCCAGCAGTTGGGACAGCCCGAATTCACCCCTCCACTTT.

This sequence joins TRBV29-1 and TRBJ2-2, with 12 nucleotides matching TRBD1. The CDR3 has 19 amino acids. V shed 6 bases and J 1 base; nucleotides not matched to a gene: 15. Germline lookup yields CDR1 SQVTM and CDR2 ANQGSEA. CDR3 region: CSVAQYGTGGGWNTGELFF. The CDR3 nucleotides read TGCAGCGTCGCTCAATACGGGACAGGGGGCGGGTGGAACACCGGGGAGCTGTTTTTT.

The genes are TRBV7-2 and TRBJ2-2; 9 bases are a match to TRBD1. Trimming removed 5 bases from V and 4 bases from J; junction bases left unmatched: 5. The CDR3 consists of 15 residues. Germline loops: CDR1 SGHTA, CDR2 FQGNSA. In nucleotides, the CDR3 is TGTGCCAGCAGCCAACGACAGGGGGGCACCGGGGAGCTGTTTTTT. Translated, it gives CASSQRQGGTGELFF. Full variable domain (rest looked up from reference TRBV7-2 and TRBJ2-2): GAGVSQSPSNKVTEKGKDVELRCDPISGHTALYWYRQSLGQGLEFLIYFQGNSAPDKSGLPSDRFSAERTGGSVSTLTIQRTQQEDSAVYLCASSQRQGGTGELFFGEGSRLTVL.

This sequence joins TRBV20-1 and TRBJ2-1; D is unresolved. Germline CDR1 DFQATT, CDR2 SNEGSKA (reference sequence). The CDR3 has 11 residues. Trimming left V 4 bases short and J 3 bases short, with 4 bases between. CDR3 coding DNA: TGCAGTGCTAACTTCTACAATGAGCAGTTCTTC. Translating it yields CSANFYNEQFF.

CDR3 region: CASSSRLTRADNEQFF. CDR3 coding DNA: TGTGCCAGCAGTTCCAGACTTACTAGAGCCGACAATGAGCAGTTCTTC. The chain employs TRBV27 and TRBJ2-1, with D maybe TRBD2 (5 bases). From germline, CDR1 is MNHEY and CDR2 SMNVEV (reference sequence). Trimming pared 4 bases from V and 5 bases from J, leaving 18 bases between. The CDR3 consists of 16 residues.

This rearrangement joins TRBV6-5 to TRBJ1-2; no firm D call. Per the germline V gene, CDR1 is MNHEY and CDR2 is SVGAGI. The length of the CDR3 is 14 residues. Trimming took off 8 bases at V and 0 bases at J, with 13 bases between the two ends. The CDR3 sequence: CASFTDGANYGYTF. The CDR3 nucleotides are TGTGCCAGCTTTACCGACGGGGCTAACTATGGCTACACCTTC.

The chain uses TRBV2 and TRBJ2-7; a weak D match, TRBD1 (6 bases). V lost 5 bases, J lost 1 base, and 15 bases lay in between. Germline CDR1 and CDR2: SNHLY and FYNNEI. CDR3 length: 15 amino acids. The CDR3 DNA follows: TGTGCCAGCAGTTTAGACAGGATAATTTCCTACGAGCAGTACTTC. This gives the protein CASSLDRIISYEQYF.

V gene TRBV28 combines with J gene TRBJ1-5; D remains ambiguous. There are 12 residues in the CDR3. Germline V lookup: CDR1 MDHEN, CDR2 SYDVKM. Trimming stripped 1 base from V and 7 bases from J, with 5 bases between. As DNA, the CDR3 is TGTGCCAGCAGTTTATCGGGGCAGCCCCAGCATTTT. Its translation: CASSLSGQPQHF. Variable domain in full (rest from reference TRBV28 and TRBJ1-5): DVKVTQSSRYLVKRTGEKVFLECVQDMDHENMFWYRQDPGLGLRLIYFSYDVKMKEKGDIPEGYSVSREKKERFSLILESASTNQTSMYLCASSLSGQPQHFGDGTRLSIL.